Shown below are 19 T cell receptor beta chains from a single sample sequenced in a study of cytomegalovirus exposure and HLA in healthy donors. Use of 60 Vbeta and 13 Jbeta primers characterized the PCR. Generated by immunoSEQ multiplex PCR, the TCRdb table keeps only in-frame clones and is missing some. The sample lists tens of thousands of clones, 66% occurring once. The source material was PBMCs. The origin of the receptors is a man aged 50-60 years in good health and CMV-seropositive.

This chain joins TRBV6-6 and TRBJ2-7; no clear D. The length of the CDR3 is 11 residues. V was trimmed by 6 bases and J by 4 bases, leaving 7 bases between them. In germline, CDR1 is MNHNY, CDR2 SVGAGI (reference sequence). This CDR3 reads CASSREYEQYF. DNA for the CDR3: TGTGCCAGCAGCCGAGAATACGAGCAGTACTTC.

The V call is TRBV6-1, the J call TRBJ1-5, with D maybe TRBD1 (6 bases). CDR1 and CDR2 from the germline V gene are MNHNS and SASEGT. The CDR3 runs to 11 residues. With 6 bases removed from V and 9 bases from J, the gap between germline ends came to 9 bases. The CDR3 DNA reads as TGTGCCAGCAGGGGGGCTTGGCCCCAGCATTTT. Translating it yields CASRGAWPQHF.

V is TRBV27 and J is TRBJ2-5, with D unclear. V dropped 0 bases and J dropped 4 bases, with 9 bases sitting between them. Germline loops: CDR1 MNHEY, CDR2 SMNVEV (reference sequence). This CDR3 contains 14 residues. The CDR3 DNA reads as TGTGCCAGCAGTTTATCGAGACAATCAGAGACCCAGTACTTC. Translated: CASSLSRQSETQYF.

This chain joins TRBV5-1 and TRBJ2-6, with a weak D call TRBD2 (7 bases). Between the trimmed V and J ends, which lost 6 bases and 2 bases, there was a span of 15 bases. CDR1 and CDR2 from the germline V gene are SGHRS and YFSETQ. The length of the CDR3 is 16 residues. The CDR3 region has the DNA TGCGCCAGCACCCGGGGGGCTACCGCTGGGGCCAACGTCCTGACTTTC. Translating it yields CASTRGATAGANVLTF.

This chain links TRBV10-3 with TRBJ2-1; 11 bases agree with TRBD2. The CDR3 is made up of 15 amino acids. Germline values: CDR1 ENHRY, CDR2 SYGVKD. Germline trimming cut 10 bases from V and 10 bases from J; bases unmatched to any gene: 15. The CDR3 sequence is CATLPGLAVTTEQFF. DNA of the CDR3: TGTGCCACCCTTCCGGGACTAGCGGTTACAACCGAGCAGTTCTTC.

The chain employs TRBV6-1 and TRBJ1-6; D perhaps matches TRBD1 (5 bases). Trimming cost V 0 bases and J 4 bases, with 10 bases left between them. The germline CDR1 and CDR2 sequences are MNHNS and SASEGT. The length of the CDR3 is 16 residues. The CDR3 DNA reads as TGTGCCAGCAGTGAAGCGGCAGGGCCTTATAATTCACCCCTCCACTTT. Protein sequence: CASSEAAGPYNSPLHF.

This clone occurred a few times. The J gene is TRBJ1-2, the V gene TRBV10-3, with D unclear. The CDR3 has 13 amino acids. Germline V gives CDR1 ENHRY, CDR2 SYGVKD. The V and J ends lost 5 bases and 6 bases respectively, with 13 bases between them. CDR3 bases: TGTGCCATCAGTTCCCGAGAGGTACATGGCTACACCTTC. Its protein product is CAISSREVHGYTF.

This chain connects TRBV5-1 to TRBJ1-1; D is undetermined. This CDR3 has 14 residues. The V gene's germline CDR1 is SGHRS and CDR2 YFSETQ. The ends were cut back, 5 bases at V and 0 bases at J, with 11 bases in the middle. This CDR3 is CASRPGPMNTEAFF. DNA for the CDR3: TGCGCCAGCAGGCCCGGTCCCATGAACACTGAAGCTTTCTTT.

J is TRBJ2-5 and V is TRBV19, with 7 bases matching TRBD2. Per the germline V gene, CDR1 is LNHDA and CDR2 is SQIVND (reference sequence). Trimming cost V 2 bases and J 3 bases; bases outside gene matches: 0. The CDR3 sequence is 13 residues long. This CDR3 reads CASSILAEETQYF. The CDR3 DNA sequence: TGTGCCAGTAGTATACTAGCGGAAGAGACCCAGTACTTC.

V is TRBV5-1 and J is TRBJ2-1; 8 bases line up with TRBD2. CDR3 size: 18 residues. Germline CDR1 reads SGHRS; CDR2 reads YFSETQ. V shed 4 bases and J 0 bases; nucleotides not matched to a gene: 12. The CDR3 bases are TGCGCCAGCAGCCTCTACGGAATAGGGACTAGCTCCTACAATGAGCAGTTCTTC. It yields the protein CASSLYGIGTSSYNEQFF.

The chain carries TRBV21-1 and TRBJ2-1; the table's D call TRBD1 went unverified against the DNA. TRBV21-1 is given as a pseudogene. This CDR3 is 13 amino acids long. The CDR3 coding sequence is TGTGCCAGCAGCAAGGGACAGCCTCATGAGCAGTTCTTC. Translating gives CASSKGQPHEQFF.

The CDR3 loop reads CAISGGSPQETQYF. DNA of the CDR3: TGTGCCATCAGCGGGGGGAGCCCGCAAGAGACCCAGTACTTC. V usage is TRBV10-3 and J usage is TRBJ2-5; TRBD2 agrees at 7 bases. Germline assignment: CDR1 ENHRY and CDR2 SYGVKD. The CDR3 runs 14 residues. Trimming removed 6 bases from V and 2 bases from J; junction bases left unmatched: 6.

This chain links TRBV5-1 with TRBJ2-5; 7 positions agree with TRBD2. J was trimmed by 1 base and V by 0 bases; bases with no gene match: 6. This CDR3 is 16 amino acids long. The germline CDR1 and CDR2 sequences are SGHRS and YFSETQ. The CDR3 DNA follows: TGCGCCAGCAGCTTGGACGCCTTAGCGGGCCAAGAGACCCAGTACTTC. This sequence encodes CASSLDALAGQETQYF. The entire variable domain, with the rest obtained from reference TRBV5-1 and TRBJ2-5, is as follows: KAGVTQTPRYLIKTRGQQVTLSCSPISGHRSVSWYQQTPGQGLQFLFEYFSETQRNKGNFPGRFSGRQFSNSRSEMNVSTLELGDSALYLCASSLDALAGQETQYFGPGTRLLVL.

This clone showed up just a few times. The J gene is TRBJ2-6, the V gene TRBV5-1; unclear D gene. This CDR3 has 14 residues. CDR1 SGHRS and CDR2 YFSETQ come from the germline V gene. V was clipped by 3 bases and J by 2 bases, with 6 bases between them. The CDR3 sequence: CASSSVPGANVLTF. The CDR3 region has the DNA TGCGCCAGCAGCTCAGTACCTGGGGCCAACGTCCTGACTTTC.

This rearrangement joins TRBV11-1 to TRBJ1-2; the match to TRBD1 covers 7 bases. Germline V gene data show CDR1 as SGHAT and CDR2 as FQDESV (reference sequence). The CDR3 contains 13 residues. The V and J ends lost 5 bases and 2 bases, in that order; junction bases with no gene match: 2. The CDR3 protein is CASSQTGNYGYTF. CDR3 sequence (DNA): TGTGCCAGCAGCCAGACAGGGAACTATGGCTACACCTTC.

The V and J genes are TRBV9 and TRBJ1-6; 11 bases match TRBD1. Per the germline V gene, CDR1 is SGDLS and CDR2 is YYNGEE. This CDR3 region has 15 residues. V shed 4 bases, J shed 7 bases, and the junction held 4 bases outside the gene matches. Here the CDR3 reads CASSIGQGANSPLHF. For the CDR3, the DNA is TGTGCCAGCAGCATTGGACAGGGGGCGAATTCACCCCTCCACTTT.

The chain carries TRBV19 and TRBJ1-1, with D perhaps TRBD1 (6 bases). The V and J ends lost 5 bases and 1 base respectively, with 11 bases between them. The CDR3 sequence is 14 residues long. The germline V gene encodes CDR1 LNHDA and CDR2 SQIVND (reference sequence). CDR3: CASSLIQGNTEAFF. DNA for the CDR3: TGTGCCAGTAGTCTAATACAGGGGAACACTGAAGCTTTCTTT.

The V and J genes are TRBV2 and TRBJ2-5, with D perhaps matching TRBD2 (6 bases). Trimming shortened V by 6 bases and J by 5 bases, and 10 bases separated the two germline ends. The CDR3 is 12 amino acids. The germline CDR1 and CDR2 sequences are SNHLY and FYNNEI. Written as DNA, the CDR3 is TGTGCCAGCAGCGGGACTGGGGAGACCCAGTACTTC. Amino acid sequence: CASSGTGETQYF.

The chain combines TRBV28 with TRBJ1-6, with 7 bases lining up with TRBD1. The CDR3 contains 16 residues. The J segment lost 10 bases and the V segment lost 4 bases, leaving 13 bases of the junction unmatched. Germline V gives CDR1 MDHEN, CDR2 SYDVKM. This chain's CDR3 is CASSSLPTGRRSPLHF. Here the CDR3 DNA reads TGTGCCAGCAGTTCCCTCCCGACAGGGAGGCGGTCACCCCTCCACTTT.